Below, 32 T cell receptor beta chains from the same sample are listed, as sequenced in a study of blood T cell repertoires in COVID-19. The assay was immunoSEQ multiplex PCR, and TCRdb's table has in-frame clones only and misses some. The table lists roughly 350,000 clones, 85% to 90% of them singletons. The sequenced sample consisted of peripheral blood. The receptors shown here come from a woman in her 70s with COVID-19, enrolled during active disease.

The rearrangement joins TRBV12-5 to TRBJ1-2, with TRBD1 matching over 8 bases. CDR1 LGHNT and CDR2 FRNRAP come from the germline V gene. V was pared by 6 bases and J by 2 bases, with 11 bases of the junction left unmatched. This CDR3 contains 16 residues. This CDR3 reads CASGTDRDRMNYGYTF. The CDR3 DNA is TGTGCTAGTGGCACCGATCGGGACAGGATGAACTATGGCTACACCTTC.

The V gene is TRBV5-1, the J gene TRBJ2-6, with 10 bases aligning to TRBD1. The V gene's germline CDR1 is SGHRS and CDR2 YFSETQ. This CDR3 contains 18 residues. V dropped 2 bases and J dropped 0; count of bases not matched to a gene: 5. CDR3 coding DNA: TGCGCCAGCAGCTTAATGGACAGGGGGAGCTCTGGGGCCAACGTCCTGACTTTC. Amino acids: CASSLMDRGSSGANVLTF.

The chain couples TRBV30 to TRBJ1-1; D is perhaps TRBD1 (6 bases). The CDR3 covers 17 residues. Per germline, CDR1 GTSNPN and CDR2 SVGIG (reference sequence). The germline V and J ends were trimmed by 3 bases and 5 bases, with 25 bases remaining between them. DNA of the CDR3: TGTGCCTGGAGATTCAATTTGGGGGCGAGAGGGGGAACTGAAGCTTTCTTT. As protein: CAWRFNLGARGGTEAFF.

In its sample, this clone was seen a few times. This sequence joins TRBV6-5 and TRBJ2-3; 8 positions agree with TRBD2. The germline CDR1 and CDR2 sequences are MNHEY and SVGAGI. This CDR3 has 14 amino acids. V shed 8 bases, J shed 4 bases, and the junction held 8 bases outside the gene matches. As DNA, the CDR3 is TGTGCCAGCTCCGGGGGGGCAAGCGCAGATACGCAGTATTTT. Translated, it gives CASSGGASADTQYF.

This clone appeared once. The V gene is TRBV7-9, the J gene TRBJ2-5, with 7 bases identical to TRBD1. The trim removed 3 bases at V and 4 bases at J, leaving 17 bases unmatched. Germline loops: CDR1 SEHNR, CDR2 FQNEAQ (reference sequence). CDR3 length: 18 residues. DNA for the CDR3: TGTGCCAGCAGCTTGATTCTTGTTCTGAGACAGGGACGAGAGACCCAGTACTTC. Translation gives CASSLILVLRQGRETQYF.

V usage is TRBV5-1 and J usage is TRBJ2-7; TRBD1 matches at 8 bases. The ends lost 0 bases at V and 1 base at J; junction bases unmatched: 9. The CDR3 totals 17 residues. The germline V gene encodes CDR1 SGHRS and CDR2 YFSETQ. CDR3 protein: CASSLGGLRDRSYEQYF. The CDR3 nucleotides read TGCGCCAGCAGCTTGGGGGGACTCCGGGACAGGTCCTACGAGCAGTACTTC.

The chain joins TRBV13 to TRBJ1-1; tentative D call: TRBD1 (5 bases). Germline assignment: CDR1 PRHDT and CDR2 FYEKMQ (reference sequence). The CDR3 loop spans 15 amino acids. V was pared by 5 bases and J by 8 bases, with 21 bases between. The chain's CDR3 is CASSRQGGAAPEAFF. CDR3 bases: TGTGCCAGCAGCCGTCAGGGAGGGGCCGCACCAGAAGCTTTCTTT.

This clone has only a few counts. V usage is TRBV10-2 and J usage is TRBJ1-4; 8 bases match TRBD1. V lost 4 bases, J lost 4 bases, and 8 bases stayed unmatched. The CDR3 loop spans 16 amino acids. CDR1 and CDR2 from the germline V gene are WSHSY and SAAADI. The CDR3 protein is CASSGRPGQVNEKLFF. The CDR3 nucleotides are TGCGCCAGCAGTGGGAGACCGGGACAGGTTAATGAAAAACTGTTTTTT.

The V and J genes are TRBV19 and TRBJ2-7; D is perhaps TRBD1 (6 bases). The germline V and J ends were trimmed by 4 bases and 0 bases, with 25 bases remaining between them. CDR3 size: 19 residues. CDR1 is LNHDA and CDR2 is SQIVND in the germline V gene (reference sequence). As DNA, the CDR3 is TGTGCCAGTAGTAGGAAGGTGTCGGGACAATCTTGGAGCTCCTACGAGCAGTACTTC. Protein product: CASSRKVSGQSWSSYEQYF.

This clone was counted a few times. The chain joins TRBV7-2 to TRBJ1-3; weak D call: TRBD1 (5 bases). Looked up from germline, CDR1 is SGHTA and CDR2 is FQGNSA. This CDR3 region has 14 residues. V lost 3 bases and J 0 bases, leaving 6 bases between the germline ends. CDR3 coding DNA: TGTGCCAGCAGCTTCGACAGCTCTGGAAACACCATATATTTT. Amino acids: CASSFDSSGNTIYF.

This clone was seen just once. Other DNA sequences from this sample encode an identical CDR3 as well. The chain combines TRBV6-5 with TRBJ2-7, with 9 bases matching TRBD1. Germline loops: CDR1 MNHEY, CDR2 SVGAGI. V lost 0 bases, J lost 2 bases, and 2 bases stayed unmatched. The CDR3 has 15 amino acids. The CDR3 DNA reads TGTGCCAGCAGTTACTCAAGGACAGGGGCCTACGAGCAGTACTTC. Translation: CASSYSRTGAYEQYF.

CDR3 residues: CATSDLGRGPNTGELFF. The DNA for the CDR3 is TGTGCCACCAGTGATTTGGGCAGGGGGCCGAACACCGGGGAGCTGTTTTTT. The chain carries TRBV24-1 and TRBJ2-2; TRBD1 matches 8 bases. The CDR3 loop spans 17 amino acids. From germline, CDR1 is KGHDR and CDR2 SFDVKD. The V gene end was trimmed by 0 bases and the J gene end by 0 bases; junction bases not matched to a gene: 2.

CDR3 region: CAWSGWDREGDTQYF. DNA for the CDR3: TGTGCCTGGAGTGGCTGGGACAGGGAGGGAGATACGCAGTATTTT. The chain is built from TRBV30 and TRBJ2-3; 9 nucleotides align to TRBD1. The CDR3 totals 15 residues. Germline V gene sequence: CDR1 GTSNPN, CDR2 SVGIG (reference sequence). The V gene end was trimmed by 1 base and the J gene end by 5 bases; junction bases not matched to a gene: 7.

The chain employs TRBV2 and TRBJ2-7, with 7 bases lining up with TRBD1. Germline assignment: CDR1 SNHLY and CDR2 FYNNEI. Germline trimming cut 5 bases from V and 3 bases from J; bases unmatched to any gene: 7. CDR3 length: 14 residues. CDR3 loop: CASSPGTVNYEQYF. The CDR3 region has the DNA TGTGCCAGCAGTCCCGGGACAGTGAACTACGAGCAGTACTTC.

The chain carries TRBV30 and TRBJ2-3; 12 bases fit TRBD2. Germline V gives CDR1 GTSNPN, CDR2 SVGIG (reference sequence). Trimming removed 8 bases from V and 6 bases from J; junction bases left unmatched: 12. This CDR3 region has 15 residues. CDR3 DNA sequence: TGTGCCCGCAGGCAACTAGCGGGGGGCGGGGATACGCAGTATTTT. It encodes CARRQLAGGGDTQYF.

The chain uses TRBV10-2 and TRBJ2-7; TRBD1 aligns across 10 bases. The germline gives CDR1 WSHSY, CDR2 SAAADI. The CDR3 sequence is 15 residues long. Trimming cost V 3 bases and J 2 bases; bases outside gene matches: 4. CDR3 residues: CASSDPDRGTYEQYF. The CDR3 coding sequence is TGCGCCAGCAGTGATCCGGACAGGGGGACCTACGAGCAGTACTTC.

V is TRBV11-2 and J is TRBJ2-2; 7 bases match TRBD2. In germline, CDR1 is SGHAT, CDR2 FQNNGV. V was clipped by 3 bases and J by 0 bases; unmatched bases: 10. The length of the CDR3 is 18 residues. The CDR3 sequence: CASSFKGGLIPNTGELFF. The CDR3 DNA is TGTGCCAGCAGCTTCAAGGGAGGGCTGATACCGAACACCGGGGAGCTGTTTTTT.

This clone was seen a single time. The chain couples TRBV9 to TRBJ2-5, with 14 nucleotides matching TRBD2. V shed 1 base and J 4 bases; nucleotides not matched to a gene: 3. Germline V lookup: CDR1 SGDLS, CDR2 YYNGEE. CDR3 length: 16 residues. CDR3 nucleotides: TGTGCCAGCAGCGTACCGGGACTAGCGGGGGTAGAGACCCAGTACTTC. It translates to CASSVPGLAGVETQYF.

The J gene is TRBJ2-5, the V gene TRBV7-2; TRBD2 aligns across 9 bases. The CDR3 spans 16 residues. Germline V gives CDR1 SGHTA, CDR2 FQGNSA. V lost 1 base to trimming and J lost 1 base; unmatched junction nucleotides: 4. The CDR3 sequence: CASSLVAGGFQETQYF. The CDR3 DNA reads as TGTGCCAGCAGCTTAGTGGCGGGGGGGTTCCAAGAGACCCAGTACTTC. Full variable domain (remainder filled in from reference TRBV7-2 and TRBJ2-5): GAGVSQSPSNKVTEKGKDVELRCDPISGHTALYWYRQSLGQGLEFLIYFQGNSAPDKSGLPSDRFSAERTGGSVSTLTIQRTQQEDSAVYLCASSLVAGGFQETQYFGPGTRLLVL.

The CDR3 nucleotides are TGCAGCGGCGGGGATCAAGAGACCCAGTACTTC. Translation gives CSGGDQETQYF. The chain recombines TRBV29-1 with TRBJ2-5; tentatively, D is TRBD2 (6 bases). Per the germline V gene, CDR1 is SQVTM and CDR2 is ANQGSEA. The CDR3 length is 11 residues. Trimming took 7 bases from V and 2 from J, leaving 8 bases between them.

The rearrangement joins TRBV10-2 to TRBJ2-3; D perhaps matches TRBD2 (7 bases). Germline V gives CDR1 WSHSY, CDR2 SAAADI. CDR3 length: 16 residues. The V gene lost 4 bases and the J gene lost 0 bases, with 14 bases spanning the gap. The CDR3 protein is CASSGWGGPSTDTQYF. CDR3 sequence (DNA): TGCGCCAGCAGTGGATGGGGGGGCCCTAGCACAGATACGCAGTATTTT.

The chain joins TRBV6-5 to TRBJ2-7; 10 bases match TRBD2. The CDR3 is 15 residues long. In germline, CDR1 is MNHEY, CDR2 SVGAGI. J was trimmed by 6 bases and V by 10 bases; bases with no gene match: 15. The DNA of the CDR3 is TGTGCCACCGCGGCAGGGAGCGGGGGGGGGAGCGAGCAGTACTTC. This codes for CATAAGSGGGSEQYF.

The chain couples TRBV19 to TRBJ1-4; 7 nucleotides align to TRBD1. The CDR3 extends over 13 amino acids. Trimming cost V 5 bases and J 16 bases; bases outside gene matches: 13. From germline, CDR1 is LNHDA and CDR2 SQIVND (reference sequence). The CDR3: CASSSRGSEVAFF. The CDR3 nucleotides are TGTGCCAGTAGTTCCAGGGGGTCCGAGGTGGCGTTTTTT.

This chain uses TRBV9 with TRBJ2-5, with 11 bases that match TRBD2. CDR1 and CDR2 (germline): SGDLS, YYNGEE. The CDR3 is made up of 16 amino acids. J lost 5 bases, V lost 0 bases, and 6 bases had no gene match. In nucleotides, the CDR3 is TGTGCCAGCAGCGTAGCTGCTAGCGGGGGGACGGAGACCCAGTACTTC. This gives the protein CASSVAASGGTETQYF.

The gene calls are TRBV3-1 (or the pseudogene TRBV3-2) and TRBJ1-1; TRBD1 might be the D (5 bases). The germline V gene encodes CDR1 LGHDT and CDR2 YNNKEL (reference sequence). CDR3 length: 14 residues. V lost 1 base and J 7 bases, leaving 13 bases between the germline ends. The CDR3 DNA sequence: TGTGCCAGCAGCCAAGGTCTAGGGGTCTTTGAAGCTTTCTTT. Translation gives CASSQGLGVFEAFF.

V gene TRBV10-3 combines with J gene TRBJ2-7, with 7 bases lining up with TRBD1. In germline, CDR1 is ENHRY, CDR2 SYGVKD. The ends lost 0 bases at V and 4 bases at J; junction bases unmatched: 3. The CDR3 spans 14 residues. CDR3 loop: CAISESLQGYEQYF. In nucleotides, the CDR3 is TGTGCCATCAGTGAGTCTCTACAGGGGTACGAGCAGTACTTC.

This clone is a singleton in its sample. In DNA, the CDR3 is TGTGCCAGAAGCGTAATCAGGGGAAAGACCCAGTACTTC. Translating it yields CARSVIRGKTQYF. The genes are TRBV5-3 and TRBJ2-5, with D tentatively TRBD1 (6 bases). TRBV5-3 is noted as an ORF with a role that remains uncertain. The CDR3 covers 13 residues. Trimming pared 4 bases from V and 6 bases from J, leaving 13 bases between.

This clone is a singleton in its sample. The chain uses TRBV20-1 and TRBJ1-5; D perhaps matches TRBD1 (5 bases). In germline, CDR1 is DFQATT, CDR2 SNEGSKA (reference sequence). The CDR3 totals 15 residues. The germline V and J ends were trimmed by 3 bases and 0 bases, with 12 bases remaining between them. The CDR3 reads CSASRQTYSNQPQHF. In DNA, the CDR3 is TGCAGTGCTAGTCGACAGACCTATAGCAATCAGCCCCAGCATTTT.

This chain connects TRBV6-1 to TRBJ2-3; TRBD2 is a possible D gene (5 bases). Trimming removed 3 bases at V and 6 bases at J, with 10 bases between. Germline values: CDR1 MNHNS, CDR2 SASEGT. This CDR3 contains 13 residues. The CDR3 coding sequence is TGTGCCAGCAGTGAGGAGGCTTGGGATACGCAGTATTTT. It is translated as CASSEEAWDTQYF.

The chain employs TRBV3-1 (or the pseudogene TRBV3-2) and TRBJ2-5; D uncertain. The CDR3 spans 14 residues. Between the trimmed V and J ends, which lost 4 bases and 5 bases, there was a span of 14 bases. Germline CDR1 and CDR2: LGHDT and YNNKEL (reference sequence). As DNA, the CDR3 is TGTGCCAGCAGCCCAAAGCCAAAGCTTGAGACCCAGTACTTC. Translating it yields CASSPKPKLETQYF.

This clone was observed once. The rearrangement joins TRBV19 to TRBJ1-2; unclear D gene. V lost 8 bases and J lost 1, with 14 bases in between. Germline CDR1 reads LNHDA; CDR2 reads SQIVND (reference sequence). This CDR3 region has 14 residues. DNA of the CDR3: TGTGCCAGTTCCGAGGCAGTTGGTAACTATGGCTACACCTTC. It translates to CASSEAVGNYGYTF.

This clone has a single count. The chain is built from TRBV3-1 (or the pseudogene TRBV3-2) and TRBJ2-2; 8 bases fit TRBD2. The V gene end was trimmed by 4 bases and the J gene end by 6 bases; junction bases not matched to a gene: 10. Germline V CDR1 and CDR2: LGHDT, YNNKEL (reference sequence). The CDR3 extends over 16 amino acids. Here the CDR3 reads CASSPPGGNLAGELFF. The CDR3 DNA follows: TGTGCCAGCAGCCCCCCGGGAGGGAATCTGGCCGGGGAGCTGTTTTTT.